A single sample gave rise to the 32 T cell receptor beta chains below, sequenced in a study of regulatory T cells in long-lasting Graves disease. Indicated time point: newly diagnosed GD, antithyroid drugs for less than 3 months. PBMC RNA was the source of the TCR library. Investigators prepared the TCR beta libraries by applying iRepertoire HTBI primers and Arm-PCR of CDR3 regions. Using its own MiXCR run on the multiplex PCR reads, TCRdb lists one record per CDR3 protein. The table lists a few hundred thousand distinct CDR3 sequences, approximately 16% of them singletons. The sample was also reused in another study, on T cells in Graves' hyperthyroidism and ophthalmopathy.

Here the sequenced sample was peripheral blood mononuclear cells (PBMCs), taken at new diagnosis, from a patient treated with antithyroid drugs. Receptors originate from a woman aged 18 to 35 with Graves disease.

This chain connects TRBV29-1 to TRBJ1-1, with a tentative D call TRBD1 (5 bases). The CDR3 length is 11 residues. In germline, CDR1 is SQVTM, CDR2 ANQGSEA. V was trimmed by 6 bases and J by 7 bases, leaving 12 bases between them. CDR3 sequence (DNA): TGCAGCGTCCAGGGTGCAGGTGAAGCTTTCTTT. Its translation is CSVQGAGEAFF.

This clonotype showed up many times. The gene calls are TRBV28 and TRBJ1-1, with D perhaps TRBD1 (6 bases). The ends were cut back, 8 bases at V and 8 bases at J, with 15 bases in the middle. This CDR3 is 12 amino acids long. The germline CDR1 and CDR2 sequences are MDHEN and SYDVKM. CDR3 protein: CASERGMGEAFF. For the CDR3, the DNA is TGTGCCAGCGAAAGGGGGATGGGCGAAGCTTTCTTT.

The CDR3 DNA is TGCGCCAGCAGCCAAGTCGTCGCGGGGGTATTCCAACATGAGCAGTTCTTC. Its protein is CASSQVVAGVFQHEQFF. The rearrangement joins TRBV4-1 to TRBJ2-1, with TRBD2 identical over 7 bases. The CDR3 contains 17 residues. Trimming at V came to 1 base and at J to 8 bases, leaving 14 bases not matched to a gene. Germline lookup yields CDR1 MGHRA and CDR2 YSYEKL.

This clonotype was observed many times. The chain recombines TRBV28 with TRBJ2-7; D gene unclear. CDR1 MDHEN and CDR2 SYDVKM come from the germline V gene. Trimming pared 10 bases from V and 4 bases from J, leaving 23 bases between. The CDR3 totals 15 residues. DNA of the CDR3: TGTGCCACAAGTCCCCCCCCGGTTCTAGAGTACGAGCAGTACTTC. As protein: CATSPPPVLEYEQYF.

This clonotype was seen repeatedly, ten times or more. This chain joins TRBV6-1 and TRBJ2-1, with 8 nucleotides matching TRBD2. Per germline, CDR1 MNHNS and CDR2 SASEGT. The CDR3 sequence is 16 residues long. V lost 5 bases to trimming and J lost 3 bases; unmatched junction nucleotides: 9. The CDR3 nucleotides are TGTGCCAGCAGTCGTGCTACGGGACTAGTCTACAATGAGCAGTTCTTC. Protein: CASSRATGLVYNEQFF.

This clonotype occurred a few times. This sequence joins TRBV4-1 and TRBJ2-7; no firm D call. The length of the CDR3 is 14 residues. Germline V gene sequence: CDR1 MGHRA, CDR2 YSYEKL. V was cut by 0 bases and J by 5 bases, with 11 bases left in between. This chain's CDR3 is CASSQEGGWDEQYF. The CDR3 DNA reads TGCGCCAGCAGCCAAGAGGGTGGCTGGGACGAGCAGTACTTC.

In this sample, this clonotype turned up many times. The J gene is TRBJ1-1, the V gene TRBV20-1; D ambiguous. The CDR3 sequence is 11 residues long. Germline V gene lookup returns CDR1 DFQATT and CDR2 SNEGSKA (reference sequence). V was cut by 6 bases and J by 6 bases, with 11 bases left in between. As DNA, the CDR3 is TGCAGTGCCGGTCCCGGGGCTGAAGCTTTCTTT. Amino acids: CSAGPGAEAFF.

The table lists this clonotype with many counts. The CDR3 sequence: CASSQKGWLRDSPKRNQPQHF. The CDR3 nucleotides are TGCGCCAGCAGCCAAAAGGGCTGGTTGCGGGACAGCCCCAAACGTAATCAGCCCCAGCATTTT. This chain links TRBV5-1 with TRBJ1-5; 7 bases match TRBD1. This CDR3 has 21 residues. Losses at the gene ends were 4 bases for V and 4 bases for J; bases not matched to a gene: 26. The germline V gene has CDR1 SGHRS and CDR2 YFSETQ.

The genes are TRBV24-1 and TRBJ2-2; D not certain. V was clipped by 1 base and J by 7 bases, with 12 bases between them. Germline values: CDR1 KGHDR, CDR2 SFDVKD. The CDR3 covers 15 residues. The chain's CDR3 is CATSDFRGLSGELFF. The CDR3 DNA reads TGTGCCACCAGTGATTTTAGAGGCTTAAGCGGGGAGCTGTTTTTT.

In this sample, this clonotype turned up many times. The V gene is TRBV6-2 or TRBV6-3, the J gene TRBJ1-6, with D tentatively TRBD1 (6 bases). The germline V and J ends were trimmed by 5 bases and 7 bases, with 12 bases remaining between them. The CDR3 runs 14 residues. Germline CDR1 and CDR2: MNHEY and SVGEGT. CDR3 amino acids: CASSGTGRNSPLHF. The DNA of the CDR3 is TGTGCCAGCAGTGGAACAGGGAGAAATTCACCCCTCCACTTT.

A few counts support this clonotype. The chain has TRBV11-3 and TRBJ2-2; no reliable D call. Germline V gene data show CDR1 as SGHNT and CDR2 as YENEEA. This CDR3 comprises 18 residues. V dropped 2 bases and J dropped 0 bases, with 16 bases sitting between them. The CDR3 bases are TGTGCCAGCAGCTTAAACCTCCCACCGGCCACGAACACCGGGGAGCTGTTTTTT. Translated, it gives CASSLNLPPATNTGELFF.

Ten or more counts support this clonotype. The chain employs TRBV5-5 and TRBJ2-7; D is possibly TRBD1 or TRBD2 (5 bases each). Germline lookup yields CDR1 SGHKS and CDR2 YYEKEE (reference sequence). The CDR3 has 16 residues. The V end lost 1 base, the J end lost 4 bases, and 18 bases lay between the germline ends. The CDR3 sequence is CASSLRATVGVYEQYF. CDR3 coding DNA: TGTGCCAGCAGCTTGAGGGCGACAGTGGGAGTTTACGAGCAGTACTTC.

This clonotype was recorded many times. The V and J genes are TRBV5-4 and TRBJ2-3; D may be TRBD1 (6 bases). The J call may be faulty, since TRBJ2-5 better matches the DNA end. Germline lookup yields CDR1 SGHNT and CDR2 YYREEE (reference sequence). The CDR3 sequence is 12 residues long. Written as DNA, the CDR3 is TGTGCCAGCAGCCACGCGAACAGGGCCCAGTACTTC. This codes for CASSHANRAQYF.

This clonotype has ten or more counts. The gene calls are TRBV27 and TRBJ2-7; D possibly matches TRBD1 or TRBD2 (6 bases each). The CDR3 totals 13 residues. CDR1 and CDR2 from the germline V gene are MNHEY and SMNVEV (reference sequence). Between the trimmed V and J ends, which lost 4 bases and 4 bases, there was a span of 11 bases. The CDR3 spells CASSWGADYEQYF. CDR3 DNA sequence: TGTGCCAGCAGTTGGGGGGCGGATTACGAGCAGTACTTC.

This clonotype turned up a few times. This chain links TRBV4-1 with TRBJ2-7, with 8 bases aligning to TRBD1. CDR3 length: 15 amino acids. Per germline, CDR1 MGHRA and CDR2 YSYEKL. J lost 3 bases, V lost 0 bases, and 4 bases had no gene match. CDR3 sequence reads: CASSQDWTGYYEQYF. The CDR3 nucleotides read TGCGCCAGCAGCCAAGATTGGACAGGGTACTACGAGCAGTACTTC.

This clonotype showed up many times. CDR3 protein: CASSLISSGASSYNEQFF. CDR3 in DNA: TGTGCCAGCAGCTTAATTTCCAGCGGTGCGAGCTCCTACAATGAGCAGTTCTTC. This chain links TRBV7-2 with TRBJ2-1; possible D gene TRBD2, 5 bases. The CDR3 consists of 18 residues. Trimming pared 2 bases from V and 0 bases from J, leaving 17 bases between. Germline V gene sequence: CDR1 SGHTA, CDR2 FQGNSA.

This clonotype occurred a few times. V gene TRBV30 combines with J gene TRBJ2-2; perhaps D is TRBD1 or TRBD2 (5 bases each). The V end was cut by 6 bases, the J end by 3 bases, with 17 bases between. The CDR3 has 15 residues. CDR1 is GTSNPN and CDR2 is SVGIG in the germline V gene (reference sequence). The CDR3 nucleotides read TGTGCCTGCGGACGGGAACAGGTGGACACCGGGGAGCTGTTTTTT. This sequence encodes CACGREQVDTGELFF.

This clonotype was observed many times. V usage is TRBV6-1 and J usage is TRBJ2-5; maybe TRBD1 (6 bases). The germline CDR1 and CDR2 sequences are MNHNS and SASEGT. Trimming left V 8 bases short and J 5 bases short, with 15 bases between. The CDR3 runs to 13 residues. This chain's CDR3 is CASLPGVLETQYF. The CDR3 DNA sequence: TGTGCCAGCCTCCCAGGGGTTCTCGAGACCCAGTACTTC.

This clonotype has ten or more counts. CDR3 in DNA: TGTGCCTGGAGGAGGACAGGGAGGGGTGAAAAACTGTTTTTT. As protein: CAWRRTGRGEKLFF. The rearrangement links TRBV30 to TRBJ1-4; 8 positions agree with TRBD1. The CDR3 spans 14 residues. The germline V gene encodes CDR1 GTSNPN and CDR2 SVGIG (reference sequence). The V segment lost 3 bases and the J segment 7 bases; nucleotides outside the gene matches: 7.

With regard to this clonotype: No conserved phenylalanine or tryptophan is present at the end of the CDR3, so a read error is the likely explanation. The chain is built from TRBV20-1 and TRBJ2-1, with TRBD2 matching over 10 bases. The CDR3 length is 15 residues. Germline CDR1 and CDR2: DFQATT and SNEGSKA (reference sequence). CDR3 residues: CSATRSSGGNNGQFV. The CDR3 bases are TGCAGTGCCACACGGAGTAGCGGGGGGAACAATGGGCAGTTCGTC.

In its sample, this clonotype was seen a few times. The chain carries TRBV24-1 and TRBJ2-3; 8 nucleotides line up with TRBD2. The trim removed 10 bases at V and 0 bases at J, leaving 5 bases unmatched. CDR3 length: 14 amino acids. The V gene's germline CDR1 is KGHDR and CDR2 SFDVKD. The CDR3 DNA reads as TGTGCCACTAGCACTAGCGGAAGCACAGATACGCAGTATTTT. Translated: CATSTSGSTDTQYF.

This clonotype was counted between two and nine times. This chain uses TRBV6-1 with TRBJ1-6; no clear D. V shed 3 bases and J shed 4 bases, with 13 bases lying between them. Germline CDR1 is MNHNS and CDR2 is SASEGT. The CDR3 has 16 residues. The CDR3 sequence: CASSDPSGSYNSPLHF. Written as DNA, the CDR3 is TGTGCCAGCAGTGACCCCTCCGGATCTTATAATTCACCCCTCCACTTT.

The gene calls are TRBV7-9 and TRBJ2-2; TRBD2 agrees at 13 bases. Germline CDR1 reads SEHNR; CDR2 reads FQNEAQ (reference sequence). The V and J ends lost 3 bases and 7 bases, in that order; junction bases with no gene match: 8. This CDR3 has 17 residues. The CDR3 protein is CASSFPGLAGAFGELFF. The DNA of the CDR3 is TGTGCCAGCAGCTTTCCTGGACTAGCGGGAGCCTTCGGGGAGCTGTTTTTT.

The rearrangement joins TRBV11-3 to TRBJ2-5; 9 nucleotides line up with TRBD1. J was trimmed by 2 bases and V by 3 bases; bases with no gene match: 4. Looked up from germline, CDR1 is SGHNT and CDR2 is YENEEA. The CDR3 consists of 15 residues. Here the CDR3 DNA reads TGTGCCAGCAGCTTTGGACAGGGGACACAAGAGACCCAGTACTTC. This translates into CASSFGQGTQETQYF.

The table lists this clonotype with many counts. The chain is built from TRBV18 and TRBJ1-2; D ambiguous. Trimming pared 3 bases from V and 2 bases from J, leaving 10 bases between. Germline CDR1 reads KGHSH; CDR2 reads LQKENI. CDR3 length: 14 amino acids. CDR3 in amino acids: CASSPDGLNYGYTF. The CDR3, as DNA: TGTGCCAGCTCACCGGATGGCCTAAACTATGGCTACACCTTC.

This clonotype was detected a few times. The chain carries TRBV5-1 and TRBJ2-7; D gene unclear. In germline, CDR1 is SGHRS, CDR2 YFSETQ. Trimming took 4 bases from V and 6 from J, leaving 26 bases between them. The CDR3 length is 17 residues. CDR3 nucleotide sequence: TGCGCCAGCAGCCCACAGACAAGACAAGCATTAATAGGCGAGCAGTACTTC. Protein: CASSPQTRQALIGEQYF.

The chain combines TRBV3-1 with TRBJ1-4, with 8 bases matching TRBD1. V lost 3 bases to trimming and J lost 4 bases; unmatched junction nucleotides: 4. Per germline, CDR1 LGHDT and CDR2 YNNKEL (reference sequence). The CDR3 is 15 residues long. CDR3: CASSQADRVNEKLFF. CDR3 nucleotide sequence: TGTGCCAGCAGCCAGGCGGACAGGGTTAATGAAAAACTGTTTTTT. The variable domain in full, completed from reference TRBV3-1 and TRBJ1-4, reads DTAVSQTPKYLVTQMGNDKSIKCEQNLGHDTMYWYKQDSKKFLKIMFSYNNKELIINETVPNRFSPKSPDKAHLNLHINSLELGDSAVYFCASSQADRVNEKLFFGSGTQLSVL.

In its sample, this clonotype was seen a few times. With a much larger clone just one base away, this may be a read error. V is TRBV28 and J is TRBJ2-1, with 7 bases identical to TRBD2. The CDR3 extends over 15 amino acids. Germline CDR1 and CDR2: MDHEN and SYDVKM. J gave up 5 bases and V 3 bases, and 7 bases lay outside the gene matches. CDR3 sequence (DNA): TGTGCCAGCAGTTTCACCCAGCGGGGAAACAATGAGCAGTTCTTC. Translation: CASSFTQRGNNEQFF. Based on the CDR3 plus reference TRBV28 and TRBJ2-1, the full variable domain is DVKVTQSSRYLVKRTGEKVFLECVQDMDHENMFWYRQDPGLGLRLIYFSYDVKMKEKGDIPEGYSVSREKKERFSLILESASTNQTSMYLCASSFTQRGNNEQFFGPGTRLTVL.

This chain joins TRBV7-9 and TRBJ2-1; D gene uncertain. Germline lookup yields CDR1 SEHNR and CDR2 FQNEAQ (reference sequence). V lost 2 bases and J lost 6, with 8 bases in between. The CDR3 consists of 13 residues. DNA of the CDR3: TGTGCCAGCAGCTTAAACTGGATCAATGAGCAGTTCTTC. Translated: CASSLNWINEQFF.

The sample holds a few counts of this clonotype. This chain uses TRBV15 with TRBJ2-7; D unclear. Trimming removed 1 base at V and 2 bases at J, with 12 bases between. From germline, CDR1 is LNHNV and CDR2 YYDKDF (reference sequence). The CDR3 is 15 residues long. In DNA, the CDR3 is TGTGCCACCAGCAGAGTTGCAGGATCCCCCTACGAGCAGTACTTC. Translation: CATSRVAGSPYEQYF.

Ten or more counts support this clonotype. This sequence joins TRBV20-1 and TRBJ2-1, with 9 bases lining up with TRBD2. V shed 6 bases and J 9 bases; nucleotides not matched to a gene: 12. The CDR3 runs 14 residues. Germline V lookup: CDR1 DFQATT, CDR2 SNEGSKA (reference sequence). The CDR3 loop reads CSAAGTSIRTEQFF. CDR3 DNA sequence: TGCAGTGCCGCCGGGACTAGCATTAGGACTGAGCAGTTCTTC.

This clonotype was seen at least ten times. V usage is TRBV25-1 and J usage is TRBJ2-7, with D perhaps matching TRBD2 (5 bases). The CDR3 covers 13 residues. Trimming cost V 8 bases and J 1 base, with 12 bases left between them. From germline, CDR1 is MGHDK and CDR2 SYGVNS. This chain's CDR3 is CASSSGNSYEQYF. CDR3 DNA: TGTGCCAGCTCATCCGGGAATTCCTACGAGCAGTACTTC.